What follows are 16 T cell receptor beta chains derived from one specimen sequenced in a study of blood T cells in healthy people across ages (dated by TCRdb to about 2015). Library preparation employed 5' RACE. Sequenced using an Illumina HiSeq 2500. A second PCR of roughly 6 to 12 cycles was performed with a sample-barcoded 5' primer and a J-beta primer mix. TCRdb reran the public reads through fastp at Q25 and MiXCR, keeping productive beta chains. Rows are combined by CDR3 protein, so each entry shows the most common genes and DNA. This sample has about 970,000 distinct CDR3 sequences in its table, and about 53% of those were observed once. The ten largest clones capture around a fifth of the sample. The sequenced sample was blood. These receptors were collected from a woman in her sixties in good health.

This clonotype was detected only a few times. DNA of the CDR3: TGTGCCAGCAGTGGGGACTCGGTTCAAGAGACCCAGTACTTC. Translating gives CASSGDSVQETQYF. The V call is TRBV2, the J call TRBJ2-5; D is perhaps TRBD2 (6 bases). Germline V gives CDR1 SNHLY, CDR2 FYNNEI. V was trimmed by 4 bases and J by 2 bases, leaving 11 bases between them. The CDR3 extends over 14 amino acids.

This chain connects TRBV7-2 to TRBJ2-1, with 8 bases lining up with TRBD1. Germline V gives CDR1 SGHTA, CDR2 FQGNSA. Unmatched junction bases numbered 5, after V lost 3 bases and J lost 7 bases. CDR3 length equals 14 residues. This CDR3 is CASSFPTGVNEQFF. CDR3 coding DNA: TGTGCCAGCAGCTTCCCGACAGGGGTGAATGAGCAGTTCTTC.

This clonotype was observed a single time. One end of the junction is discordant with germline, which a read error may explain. The DNA for the CDR3 is TGCGCCAGCAGCTTGGGTCAGGTTGAAGAACTGTTTTTT. This encodes CASSLGQVEELFF. The chain has TRBV5-1 and TRBJ1-4; D is unclear. The CDR3 totals 13 residues. Germline CDR1 is SGHRS and CDR2 is YFSETQ.

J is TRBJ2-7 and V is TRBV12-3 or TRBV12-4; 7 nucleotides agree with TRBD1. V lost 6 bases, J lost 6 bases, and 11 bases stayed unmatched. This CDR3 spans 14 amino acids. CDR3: CASRIDRVSCEQYF. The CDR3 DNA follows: TGTGCCAGCAGGATCGACAGGGTAAGCTGCGAGCAGTACTTC.

The CDR3 is CSATRIGGGNTQYF. The CDR3 DNA is TGCAGTGCGACCCGCATTGGAGGTGGGAATACGCAGTATTTT. The chain combines TRBV20-1 with TRBJ2-3, with D maybe TRBD2 (5 bases). Germline-derived CDR1 and CDR2 are DFQATT and SNEGSKA (reference sequence). The CDR3 totals 14 residues. Trimming cost V 6 bases and J 7 bases, with 20 bases left between them.

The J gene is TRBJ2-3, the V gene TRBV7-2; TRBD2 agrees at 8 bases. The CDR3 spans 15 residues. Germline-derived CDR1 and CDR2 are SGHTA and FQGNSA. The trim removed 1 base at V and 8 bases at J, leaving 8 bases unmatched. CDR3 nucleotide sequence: TGTGCCAGCAGCTTAGAATCGGGAGGGCCGGCTACGCAGTATTTT. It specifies CASSLESGGPATQYF. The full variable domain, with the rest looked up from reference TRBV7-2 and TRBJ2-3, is GAGVSQSPSNKVTEKGKDVELRCDPISGHTALYWYRQSLGQGLEFLIYFQGNSAPDKSGLPSDRFSAERTGGSVSTLTIQRTQQEDSAVYLCASSLESGGPATQYFGPGTRLTVL.

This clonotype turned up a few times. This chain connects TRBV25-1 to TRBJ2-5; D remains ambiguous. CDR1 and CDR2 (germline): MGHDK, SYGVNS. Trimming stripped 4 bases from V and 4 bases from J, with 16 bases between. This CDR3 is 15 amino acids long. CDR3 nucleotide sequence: TGTGCCAGCAGTGCCGAAGAACTCTTCGGAGAGACCCAGTACTTC. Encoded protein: CASSAEELFGETQYF.

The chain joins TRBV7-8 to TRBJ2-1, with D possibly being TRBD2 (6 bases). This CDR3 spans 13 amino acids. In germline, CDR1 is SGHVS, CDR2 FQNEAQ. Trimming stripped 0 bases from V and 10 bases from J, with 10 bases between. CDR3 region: CASSLALGREQFF. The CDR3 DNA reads TGTGCCAGCAGCTTAGCGCTCGGGAGAGAGCAGTTCTTC.

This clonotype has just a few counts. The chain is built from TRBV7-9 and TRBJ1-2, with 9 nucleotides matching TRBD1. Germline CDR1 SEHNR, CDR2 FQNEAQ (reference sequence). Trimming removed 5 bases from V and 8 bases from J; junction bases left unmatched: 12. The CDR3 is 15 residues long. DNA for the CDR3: TGTGCCAGCAGCCCCGGGACAGGGTGGTTACACGGCTACACCTTC. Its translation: CASSPGTGWLHGYTF. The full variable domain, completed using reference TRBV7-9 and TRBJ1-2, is DTGVSQNPRHKITKRGQNVTFRCDPISEHNRLYWYRQTLGQGPEFLTYFQNEAQLEKSRLLSDRFSAERPKGSFSTLEIQRTEQGDSAMYLCASSPGTGWLHGYTFGSGTRLTVV.

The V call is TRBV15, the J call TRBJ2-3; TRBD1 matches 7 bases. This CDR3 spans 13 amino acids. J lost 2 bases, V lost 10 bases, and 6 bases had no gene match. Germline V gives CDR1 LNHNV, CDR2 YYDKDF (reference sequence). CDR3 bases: TGTGCCATCCGGGACAGCAACACAGATACGCAGTATTTT. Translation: CAIRDSNTDTQYF.

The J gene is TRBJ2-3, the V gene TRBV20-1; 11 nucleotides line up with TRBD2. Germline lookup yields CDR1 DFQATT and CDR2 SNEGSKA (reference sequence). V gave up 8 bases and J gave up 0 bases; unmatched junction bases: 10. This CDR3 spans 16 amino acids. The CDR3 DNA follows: TGCAGTATGATACCCTGGACTAGCGGGAGCACAGATACGCAGTATTTT. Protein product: CSMIPWTSGSTDTQYF.

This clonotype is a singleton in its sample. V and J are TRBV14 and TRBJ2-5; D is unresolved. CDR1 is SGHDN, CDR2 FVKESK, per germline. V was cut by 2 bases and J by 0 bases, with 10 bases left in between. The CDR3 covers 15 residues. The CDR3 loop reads CASSQNAGYQETQYF. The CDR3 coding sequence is TGTGCCAGCAGCCAAAATGCCGGATACCAAGAGACCCAGTACTTC.

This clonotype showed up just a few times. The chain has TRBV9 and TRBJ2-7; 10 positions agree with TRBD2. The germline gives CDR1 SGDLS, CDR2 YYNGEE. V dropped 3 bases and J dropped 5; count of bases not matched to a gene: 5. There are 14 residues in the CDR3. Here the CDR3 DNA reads TGTGCCAGCAGCGCCGGGACTAGCGCCCACGAGCAGTACTTC. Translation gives CASSAGTSAHEQYF.

DNA of the CDR3: TGCGCCAGCAGCCAAGAATCCGGGACTAGCTCCTATGAGCAGTTCTTC. Its translation: CASSQESGTSSYEQFF. J is TRBJ2-1 and V is TRBV4-1, with 9 bases aligning to TRBD2. The germline gives CDR1 MGHRA, CDR2 YSYEKL. The V gene end was trimmed by 0 bases and the J gene end by 8 bases; junction bases not matched to a gene: 8. The CDR3 covers 16 residues.

CDR3 sequence: CATKRETAYNSPLHF. In DNA, the CDR3 is TGCGCCACCAAGAGGGAGACAGCCTATAATTCACCCCTCCACTTT. The gene calls are TRBV5-1 and TRBJ1-6; possible D gene TRBD1, 5 bases. CDR1 is SGHRS, CDR2 YFSETQ, per germline. The CDR3 is 15 amino acids. V lost 9 bases and J 2 bases, leaving 15 bases between the germline ends.

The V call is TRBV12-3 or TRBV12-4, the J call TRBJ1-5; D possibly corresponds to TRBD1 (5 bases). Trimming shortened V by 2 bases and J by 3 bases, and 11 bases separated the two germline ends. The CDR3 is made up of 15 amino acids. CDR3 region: CASSLNGADNQPQHF. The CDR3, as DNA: TGTGCCAGCAGTTTAAACGGGGCAGACAATCAGCCCCAGCATTTT.